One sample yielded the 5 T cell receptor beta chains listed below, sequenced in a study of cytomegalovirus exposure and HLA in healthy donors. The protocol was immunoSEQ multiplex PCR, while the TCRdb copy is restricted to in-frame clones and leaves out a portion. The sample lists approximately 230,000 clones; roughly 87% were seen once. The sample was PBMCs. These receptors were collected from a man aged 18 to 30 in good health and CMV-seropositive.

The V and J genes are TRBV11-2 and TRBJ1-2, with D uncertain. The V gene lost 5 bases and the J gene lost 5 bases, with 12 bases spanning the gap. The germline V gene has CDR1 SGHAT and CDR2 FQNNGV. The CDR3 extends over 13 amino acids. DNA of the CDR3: TGTGCCAGCAGCCAGGACGTTTGGTATGGCTACACCTTC. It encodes CASSQDVWYGYTF.

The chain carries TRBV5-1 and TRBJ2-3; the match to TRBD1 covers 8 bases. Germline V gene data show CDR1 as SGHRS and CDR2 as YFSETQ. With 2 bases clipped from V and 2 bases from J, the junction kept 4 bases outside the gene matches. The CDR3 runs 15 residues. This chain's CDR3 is CASSFGQGPTDTQYF. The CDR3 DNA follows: TGCGCCAGCAGCTTCGGACAGGGCCCCACAGATACGCAGTATTTT.

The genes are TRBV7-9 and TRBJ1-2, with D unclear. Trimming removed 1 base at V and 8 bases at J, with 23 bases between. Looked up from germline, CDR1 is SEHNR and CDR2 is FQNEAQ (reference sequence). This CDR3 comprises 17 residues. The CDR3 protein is CASSLGRLNAEYLGYTF. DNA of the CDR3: TGTGCCAGCAGCTTAGGACGGTTAAACGCGGAGTATCTCGGCTACACCTTC. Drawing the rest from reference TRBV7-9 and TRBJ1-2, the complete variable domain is DTGVSQNPRHKITKRGQNVTFRCDPISEHNRLYWYRQTLGQGPEFLTYFQNEAQLEKSRLLSDRFSAERPKGSFSTLEIQRTEQGDSAMYLCASSLGRLNAEYLGYTFGSGTRLTVV.

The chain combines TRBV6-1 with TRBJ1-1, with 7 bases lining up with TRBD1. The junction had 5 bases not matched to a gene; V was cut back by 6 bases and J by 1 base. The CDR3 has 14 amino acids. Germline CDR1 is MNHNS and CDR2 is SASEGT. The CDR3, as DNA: TGTGCCAGCAGCCGGGACAGAAAGAACACTGAAGCTTTCTTT. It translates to CASSRDRKNTEAFF.

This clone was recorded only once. The CDR3 protein is CASSYSGGWNTEAFF. In DNA, the CDR3 is TGTGCCAGCAGTTACTCGGGGGGATGGAACACTGAAGCTTTCTTT. This chain joins TRBV6-5 and TRBJ1-1; maybe TRBD1 (5 bases). The V end was cut by 0 bases, the J end by 1 base, with 9 bases between. CDR3 length: 15 residues. The germline V gene encodes CDR1 MNHEY and CDR2 SVGAGI.